One sample yielded the 23 T cell receptor beta chains listed below, sequenced in a study of shared T cell receptors in the human thymus. Only in-frame clones appear in the TCRdb table, and some are missing; sequencing was by immunoSEQ multiplex PCR. In the table there are more than 550,000 clones, approximately 85% of which are singletons. The sample also formed part of further work on human thymus T cells.

Sequencing was performed on thymocytes. The source is a girl younger than two with a congenital heart defect.

The rearrangement links TRBV7-9 to TRBJ1-1; D not resolved. The CDR3 extends over 16 amino acids. CDR1 and CDR2 from the germline V gene are SEHNR and FQNEAQ (reference sequence). Deletions cut 3 bases from V and 3 bases from J, with 17 bases between. The CDR3 nucleotides are TGTGCCAGCAGCTTCTCCCTTTTACCGGACTACACTGAAGCTTTCTTT. Translation gives CASSFSLLPDYTEAFF.

The chain has TRBV7-9 and TRBJ1-1, with D possibly matching TRBD1 (5 bases). Trimming removed 1 base at V and 6 bases at J, with 15 bases between. The CDR3 consists of 15 residues. CDR1 SEHNR and CDR2 FQNEAQ come from the germline V gene (reference sequence). The CDR3 DNA reads TGTGCCAGCAGCTTAGTGGAGGGCCTGGGGGCTGAAGCTTTCTTT. The encoded protein is CASSLVEGLGAEAFF.

The rearrangement uses TRBV2 and TRBJ1-2, with TRBD1 matching 9 bases. The length of the CDR3 is 14 residues. Germline CDR1 SNHLY, CDR2 FYNNEI. With V trimmed by 1 base and J by 13 bases, 10 bases remained unmatched. Written as DNA, the CDR3 is TGTGCCAGCAGTGAAGATCACCGGGACAGGGATCCCACCTTC. This translates into CASSEDHRDRDPTF. The variable domain in full, with the rest retrieved from reference TRBV2 and TRBJ1-2, is EPEVTQTPSHQVTQMGQEVILRCVPISNHLYFYWYRQILGQKVEFLVSFYNNEISEKSEIFDDQFSVERPDGSNFTLKIRSTKLEDSAMYFCASSEDHRDRDPTFGSGTRLTVV.

The genes are TRBV6-1 and TRBJ2-7; 9 bases align to TRBD1. Germline CDR1 reads MNHNS; CDR2 reads SASEGT. V lost 6 bases and J lost 4; bases outside the gene matches: 10. This CDR3 region has 15 residues. The CDR3, as DNA: TGTGCCAGCAGCGATACCGGGACAGGGTGGTACGAGCAGTACTTC. Residues: CASSDTGTGWYEQYF.

The chain joins TRBV5-1 to TRBJ2-1; 11 bases are shared with TRBD2. This CDR3 is 16 amino acids long. Germline lookup yields CDR1 SGHRS and CDR2 YFSETQ. V lost 4 bases, J lost 7 bases, and 10 bases stayed unmatched. In DNA form, the CDR3 reads TGCGCCAGCAGCCCCACACTAGCGGGGGCCGAAAATGAGCAGTTCTTC. This translates into CASSPTLAGAENEQFF.

CDR3 nucleotides: TGTGCCAGCAGTTTAAGCCGGGACAGGGCTAATTCACCCCTCCACTTT. Encoded protein: CASSLSRDRANSPLHF. V gene TRBV28 combines with J gene TRBJ1-6; 9 bases line up with TRBD1. Germline CDR1 and CDR2: MDHEN and SYDVKM. V lost 2 bases, J lost 6 bases, and 5 bases stayed unmatched. The CDR3 sequence is 16 residues long. Drawing the rest from reference TRBV28 and TRBJ1-6, the complete variable domain is DVKVTQSSRYLVKRTGEKVFLECVQDMDHENMFWYRQDPGLGLRLIYFSYDVKMKEKGDIPEGYSVSREKKERFSLILESASTNQTSMYLCASSLSRDRANSPLHFGNGTRLTVT.

The genes are TRBV5-1 and TRBJ1-1, with TRBD1 identical over 7 bases. The CDR3 extends over 18 amino acids. V dropped 3 bases and J dropped 4; count of bases not matched to a gene: 18. Germline CDR1 SGHRS, CDR2 YFSETQ. CDR3 loop: CASSSVGPGGPGGTEAFF. CDR3 DNA: TGCGCCAGCAGCTCGGTCGGACCAGGGGGTCCAGGGGGCACTGAAGCTTTCTTT.

This clone turned up a few times. The chain carries TRBV7-9 and TRBJ2-7; D uncertain. CDR3 length: 12 amino acids. Germline V gene data show CDR1 as SEHNR and CDR2 as FQNEAQ (reference sequence). The V end lost 1 base, the J end lost 6 bases, and 7 bases lay between the germline ends. The CDR3 DNA follows: TGTGCCAGCAGCTTAGAGCATCTCGAGCAGTACTTC. This translates into CASSLEHLEQYF. The full variable domain, in which reference TRBV7-9 and TRBJ2-7 provide the parts outside the CDR3, is DTGVSQNPRHKITKRGQNVTFRCDPISEHNRLYWYRQTLGQGPEFLTYFQNEAQLEKSRLLSDRFSAERPKGSFSTLEIQRTEQGDSAMYLCASSLEHLEQYFGPGTRLTVT.

The rearrangement uses TRBV6-6 and TRBJ1-6; possibly TRBD1 for D (6 bases). CDR1 is MNHNY and CDR2 is SVGAGI in the germline V gene (reference sequence). This CDR3 contains 10 residues. The ends were cut back, 8 bases at V and 10 bases at J, with 6 bases in the middle. The CDR3, as DNA: TGTGCCAGCGGGGGCTCACCCCTCCACTTT. It translates to CASGGSPLHF.

This rearrangement joins TRBV5-1 to TRBJ2-3; 15 nucleotides match TRBD2. The CDR3 is 18 residues long. The germline CDR1 and CDR2 sequences are SGHRS and YFSETQ. V was pared by 4 bases and J by 3 bases, with 9 bases of the junction left unmatched. CDR3 region: CASSLGLAGGPITDTQYF. DNA for the CDR3: TGCGCCAGCAGCCTGGGACTAGCGGGGGGACCAATAACAGATACGCAGTATTTT.

This chain joins TRBV6-5 and TRBJ1-2, with D perhaps TRBD1 (5 bases). The CDR3 has 13 residues. V dropped 1 base and J dropped 8 bases, with 11 bases sitting between them. Germline V CDR1 and CDR2: MNHEY, SVGAGI. CDR3 amino acids: CASSYYRGGGYTF. DNA of the CDR3: TGTGCCAGCAGTTACTATAGGGGCGGCGGCTACACCTTC.

The chain uses TRBV6-6 and TRBJ1-3, with a weak D call TRBD1 (5 bases). CDR1 is MNHNY, CDR2 SVGAGI, per germline (reference sequence). This CDR3 contains 16 residues. V was pared by 4 bases and J by 0 bases, with 13 bases between. In nucleotides, the CDR3 is TGTGCCAGCAGTTTCCGACAGCCCAACTCTGGAAACACCATATATTTT. This codes for CASSFRQPNSGNTIYF.

The chain recombines TRBV30 with TRBJ2-1; TRBD2 agrees at 10 bases. Germline CDR1 is GTSNPN and CDR2 is SVGIG (reference sequence). V was clipped by 3 bases and J by 2 bases; unmatched bases: 7. This CDR3 is built from 16 residues. The CDR3 region is CAWREAGGPPYNEQFF. DNA for the CDR3: TGTGCCTGGAGAGAAGCGGGGGGGCCCCCCTACAATGAGCAGTTCTTC.

The chain combines TRBV5-8 with TRBJ2-6; possible D gene TRBD2, 5 bases. CDR3 length equals 16 residues. Germline lookup yields CDR1 SGHTS and CDR2 YDEGEE. With 9 bases removed from V and 4 bases from J, the gap between germline ends came to 20 bases. The CDR3 DNA follows: TGTGCCACCCGAGGCGGGCTGCCGGTGGGGGCCAACGTCCTGACTTTC. This gives the protein CATRGGLPVGANVLTF.

The V gene is TRBV7-2, the J gene TRBJ1-6; 9 nucleotides align to TRBD1. Germline values: CDR1 SGHTA, CDR2 FQGNSA. There are 15 residues in the CDR3. V shed 3 bases, J shed 7 bases, and the junction held 4 bases outside the gene matches. CDR3 protein: CASSFAGTGNSPLHF. The DNA for the CDR3 is TGTGCCAGCAGCTTCGCCGGGACAGGGAATTCACCCCTCCACTTT.

The V and J genes are TRBV6-4 and TRBJ1-2, with a possible D match to TRBD1 (6 bases). Germline CDR1 is MRHNA and CDR2 is SNTAGT. Trimming took off 2 bases at V and 6 bases at J, with 13 bases between the two ends. This CDR3 is built from 14 residues. The CDR3: CASSDRGWGHGYTF. Written as DNA, the CDR3 is TGTGCCAGCAGTGACCGCGGATGGGGGCATGGCTACACCTTC.

The rearrangement links TRBV14 to TRBJ1-2, with 10 bases fitting TRBD1. The V and J ends lost 1 base and 6 bases, in that order; junction bases with no gene match: 11. The CDR3 runs 17 residues. Germline assignment: CDR1 SGHDN and CDR2 FVKESK. CDR3 protein: CASSQVLLVGTGDGYTF. The CDR3 DNA reads as TGTGCCAGCAGCCAAGTTCTCCTTGTAGGGACAGGGGATGGCTACACCTTC.

The chain carries TRBV5-1 and TRBJ2-3, with D unresolved. CDR1 SGHRS and CDR2 YFSETQ come from the germline V gene. The CDR3 loop spans 14 amino acids. Trimming took off 4 bases at V and 1 base at J, with 10 bases between the two ends. The CDR3: CASSPGRGTDTQYF. CDR3 nucleotides: TGCGCCAGCAGCCCGGGTCGTGGCACAGATACGCAGTATTTT.

This clone was seen only once. This rearrangement joins TRBV5-1 to TRBJ2-7, with D possibly matching TRBD1 (6 bases). CDR3 length equals 16 residues. Trimming stripped 4 bases from V and 2 bases from J, with 19 bases between. Germline CDR1 is SGHRS and CDR2 is YFSETQ. The CDR3 region has the DNA TGCGCCAGCAGCCCTATAGGCAGGGGATTCGCCTACGAGCAGTACTTC. This codes for CASSPIGRGFAYEQYF.

The rearrangement joins TRBV21-1 to TRBJ1-5; the table's D call TRBD1 went unverified against the DNA. TRBV21-1 is shown as a pseudogene. This CDR3 has 16 residues. CDR3 DNA: TGTGCCAGCAGCAAAGGGGGACAGGCCCTCAATCAGCCCCAGCATTTT. It yields the protein CASSKGGQALNQPQHF.

This clone was counted a single time. The genes are TRBV20-1 and TRBJ2-7; TRBD2 is a possible D gene (5 bases). Germline CDR1 DFQATT, CDR2 SNEGSKA (reference sequence). The CDR3 contains 11 residues. Trimming cost V 5 bases and J 13 bases, with 18 bases left between them. CDR3 residues: CSALGLAPFYF. In nucleotides, the CDR3 is TGCAGTGCTTTAGGGCTAGCCCCCTTTTACTTC.

V usage is TRBV29-1 and J usage is TRBJ1-3; 8 bases fit TRBD1. The CDR3 runs 14 residues. Trimming took 7 bases from V and 4 from J; bases not matched to a gene: 9. From germline, CDR1 is SQVTM and CDR2 ANQGSEA. CDR3 amino acids: CSGQDRATGNTIYF. DNA of the CDR3: TGCAGCGGACAGGACAGGGCTACAGGAAACACCATATATTTT.

This chain connects TRBV29-1 to TRBJ1-4, with D unclear. The CDR3 length is 14 residues. Per the germline V gene, CDR1 is SQVTM and CDR2 is ANQGSEA. The V gene lost 4 bases and the J gene lost 1 base, with 10 bases spanning the gap. In DNA, the CDR3 is TGCAGCGTTGTCGTCCCGGGAACTAATGAAAAACTGTTTTTT. It encodes CSVVVPGTNEKLFF.